This T cell receptor (beta chain) derives from a study of T cell clonality in common variable immunodeficiency. Notes on the study in general: Patient heterogeneity in the CVID cohort limited correlations between repertoire features and clinical complications. Compared with controls, CVID subjects had fewer shared TCRbeta clones. Reportedly, TCR beta sequences from common variable immunodeficiency showed fewer deletions and N-nucleotide insertions.

This clone was seen repeatedly, ten times or more. The target antigen is unknown. Coverage ceases 3 residues before the CDR3 finishes, and the germline J gene fills in the end. Clones were sequenced by immunoSEQ multiplex PCR, and TCRdb holds only the in-frame ones, with some missing. The sample shows 35,000 to 45,000 clones, none of them appearing just once. The CDR3 covers 13 residues. Trimming left V 3 bases short and J 0 bases short, with 8 bases between. The germline CDR1 and CDR2 sequences are SQVTM and ANQGSEA. Sequencing was done on a sample of peripheral blood mononuclear cells. The source is a person aged 18-69 years in good health. The gene calls are TRBV29-1 and TRBJ2-5; D is unresolved. CDR3 DNA (partial): TGCAGCGTTGATTCGGGTTACCAAGAGACC. As protein: CSVDSGYQET. The whole CDR3 sequence is CSVDSGYQETQYF.